This is a list of T cell receptor beta chains from one sample in a study of long-term antiretroviral therapy in people with HIV. The assay was immunoSEQ multiplex PCR, and TCRdb's table has in-frame clones only and misses some. Among tens of thousands of clones listed, about 95% were seen once. Specimen: unsorted PBMCs, collected 3.7 years after starting antiretroviral therapy. These receptors all come from a woman in her forties or fifties with HIV. Each CDR3 is given with its conserved first and last residue. A D gene is named only where the DNA matches it firmly. Clone size is shown for a subset of rows, as once, few, many or a class of expanded clone.

J gene,clone size,V gene,CDR3 length,D gene,CDR3 DNA,CDR3 protein
TRBJ1-2,-,TRBV7-9,12,-,TGTGCCAGCAGCTTAGAATGGCCCTCCTACACCTTC,CASSLEWPSYTF
TRBJ1-4,-,TRBV4-1,14,TRBD1,TGCGCCAGCAGCCAGGGGACAGGGAGTGAAAAACTGTTTTTT,CASSQGTGSEKLFF
TRBJ1-6,-,TRBV7-2,15,-,TGTGCCAGCAGCTCCAGGAGCTCCTATAATTCACCCCTCCACTTT,CASSSRSSYNSPLHF
TRBJ1-4,-,TRBV6-1,12,-,TGTGCCAGCAGTGAAGTAGGAGGAGAACTGTTTTTT,CASSEVGGELFF
TRBJ1-2,-,TRBV27,14,-,TGTGCCAGCAGTTTATCGGTTGCCCCCGATGGCTACACCTTC,CASSLSVAPDGYTF
TRBJ2-3,-,TRBV4-1,16,TRBD1,TGCGCCAGCAGCCAAGATCGAACAGGGGGCACCGATACGCAGTATTTT,CASSQDRTGGTDTQYF
TRBJ2-2,-,TRBV6-1,14,-,TGTGCCAGCAGGGAGGGGTTGAACACCGGGGAGCTGTTTTTT,CASREGLNTGELFF
TRBJ1-2,-,TRBV7-9,15,-,TGTGCCAGCAGCTTAGTCCCAGGGCGGGTCTATGGCTACACCTTC,CASSLVPGRVYGYTF
TRBJ2-1,-,TRBV7-7,15,-,TGTGCTAGCAGCCAGGACAGCAACCTTTACAATGAGCAGTTCTTC,CASSQDSNLYNEQFF
TRBJ1-1,-,TRBV6-5,14,-,TGTGCCAGCAGTTACCGGCAGTTGAGCGCTGAAGCTTTCTTT,CASSYRQLSAEAFF
TRBJ2-1,once,TRBV2,13,-,TGTGCCAGCAGTGAAGCTAGTTTCAATGAGCAGTTCTTC,CASSEASFNEQFF
TRBJ1-2,-,TRBV6-5,15,TRBD1,TGTGCCAGCAGTTACTCGTCTAACAGGGGCTATGGCTACACCTTC,CASSYSSNRGYGYTF
TRBJ1-1,-,TRBV7-8,14,TRBD1,TGTGCCAGCAGCTCAAATAACAGGGGAGATGGAGCTTTCTTT,CASSSNNRGDGAFF
TRBJ2-2,-,TRBV5-1,17,TRBD2,TGCGCCAGCAGCTCGGTTAGCGGGGGGGAGCGAACCGGGGAGCTGTTTTTT,CASSSVSGGERTGELFF
TRBJ1-4,-,TRBV5-4,16,TRBD1,TGTGCCAGCAGCTTGGCAGGGGGGTCTAGGAGTGAAAAACTGTTTTTT,CASSLAGGSRSEKLFF
TRBJ1-1,-,TRBV30,13,-,TGTGCCTGGAGTGTATTGGGCGGTTCGAGCGCTTTCTTT,CAWSVLGGSSAFF
TRBJ2-3,-,TRBV7-3,15,-,TGTGCCAGCAGCTTAGCCCTCGGACGGACAGATACGCAGTATTTT,CASSLALGRTDTQYF
TRBJ2-7,-,TRBV29-1,14,TRBD2,TGCAGCGTGACAACTGGTGGGGGGGGCTACGAGCAGTACTTC,CSVTTGGGGYEQYF
TRBJ2-4,-,TRBV4-2,15,-,TGTGCCAGCAGCCCTAAACTCGAGAGTAGAAACATTCAGTACTTC,CASSPKLESRNIQYF
TRBJ2-7,-,TRBV29-1,11,-,TGCAGCGTTGAGGGAGGTTACGAGCAGTACTTC,CSVEGGYEQYF
TRBJ1-5,-,TRBV7-9,16,TRBD1,TGTGCCAGCAGCTCACACAGGGGTCGGAGCAATCAGCCCCAGCATTTT,CASSSHRGRSNQPQHF
TRBJ1-2,-,TRBV7-2,16,TRBD1,TGTGCCAGCAGCTCTATGGGGTCCGGGACAGGGGTTGGCTACACCTTC,CASSSMGSGTGVGYTF
TRBJ2-7,-,TRBV28,15,TRBD1,TGTGCCAGCAGTTTAACAGGGACAGGGATGTACGAGCAGTACTTC,CASSLTGTGMYEQYF
TRBJ2-5,-,TRBV6-6,13,TRBD2,TGTGCCAGCAGGGATGCGGGGGGCAGAGAGCAGTACTTC,CASRDAGGREQYF
TRBJ1-3,-,TRBV27,16,-,TGTGCCAGCAGTTCAACCGCTACCGTGGGCCGGGACGGATTAAATTTT,CASSSTATVGRDGLNF
TRBJ2-3,-,TRBV5-1,14,-,TGCGCCAGCAGCTTGTCTGTCAGTGCAGATACGCAGTATTTT,CASSLSVSADTQYF
TRBJ2-7,once,TRBV19,11,TRBD1,TGTGCCAGTAGTAACAGGGGCGAGCAGTACTTC,CASSNRGEQYF
TRBJ1-3,-,TRBV6-1,17,-,TGTGCCAGCAGTCAAGGAAATTCGGGGACCTCTGGAAACACCATATATTTT,CASSQGNSGTSGNTIYF
TRBJ1-4,-,TRBV2,13,-,TGTGCCAGCAGTGAAGCTGGGGGGCGGACATGCTTGTTT,CASSEAGGRTCLF
TRBJ2-7,-,TRBV5-5,14,TRBD1,TGTGCCAGCAGCCCAGGGACAGGGGCCTACGAGCAGTACTTC,CASSPGTGAYEQYF
TRBJ1-5,few,TRBV7-2,15,-,TGTGCCAGCAGCTTAAGCCGGGGTAGCAATCAGCCCCAGCATTTT,CASSLSRGSNQPQHF
TRBJ2-7,-,TRBV11-3,13,-,TGTGCCAGCAGCCATACAGCGGGCTACGAGCAGTACTTC,CASSHTAGYEQYF
TRBJ2-7,once,TRBV6-6,15,-,TGTGCCAGCAGTTACCGCCAGGGGTCTAGCGACGAGCAGTACTTC,CASSYRQGSSDEQYF
TRBJ1-1,-,TRBV14,15,-,TGTGCCAGCAGCTCTATCGGGAGGGGGAACACTGAAGCTTTCTTT,CASSSIGRGNTEAFF
TRBJ1-4,few,TRBV14,15,-,TGTGCCAGCAGCAAAGACCCTGGGGCTAATGAAAAACTGTTTTTT,CASSKDPGANEKLFF
TRBJ2-2,-,TRBV9,12,-,TGTGCCAGCAGCGTAGAGCCCGGGGAGCTGTTTTTT,CASSVEPGELFF
TRBJ2-1,-,TRBV29-1,16,-,TGCAGCGTTGAGGGGCAGGAAAAAAGCTCCTACAATGAGCAGTTCTTC,CSVEGQEKSSYNEQFF
TRBJ2-3,-,TRBV7-7,14,-,TGTGCTAGCAGCTTAGCGTTGGCGGAGGGGGCGCAGTATTTT,CASSLALAEGAQYF
TRBJ1-5,-,TRBV6-5,15,TRBD1,TGTGCCAGCAGTTACTCGACAGGGGTCAATCAGCCCCAGCATTTT,CASSYSTGVNQPQHF
TRBJ2-1,once,TRBV6-6,12,-,TGTGCCAGCAGTTTGGGGGGGCATGAGCAGTTCTTC,CASSLGGHEQFF
TRBJ1-1,-,TRBV10-3,16,TRBD1,TGTGCCATCAGGGACCGGGACAGGGGTGGGGACACTGAAGCTTTCTTT,CAIRDRDRGGDTEAFF
TRBJ2-5,-,TRBV5-1,15,TRBD2,TGCGCCAGCAGCTGGGGACTAGCGGGGGTTGAGACCCAGTACTTC,CASSWGLAGVETQYF
TRBJ1-2,once,TRBV9,16,-,TGTGCCAGCAGCGTAGCGGCAGGGGCGCCTGACTATGGCTACACCTTC,CASSVAAGAPDYGYTF
TRBJ1-1,-,TRBV6-1,16,TRBD1,TGTGCCAGCAGTGAACAAGGTGGGACAGGGGATACTGAAGCTTTCTTT,CASSEQGGTGDTEAFF
TRBJ1-1,-,TRBV18,15,TRBD1,TGTGCCAGCTCACCACCTACAGGGGGGGACACTGAAGCTTTCTTT,CASSPPTGGDTEAFF
TRBJ2-7,-,TRBV11-2,14,TRBD1,TGTGCCAGCAGCTTGGGACAGGGGAACTACGAGCAGTACTTC,CASSLGQGNYEQYF
TRBJ2-7,-,TRBV7-2,14,TRBD1,TGTGCCAGCAGCCCTGACAGGGAAATTTACGAGCAGTACTTC,CASSPDREIYEQYF
TRBJ2-7,-,TRBV7-9,15,-,TGTGCCAGCAGCTTAGCTGGGACTCCTATCTACGAGCAGTACTTC,CASSLAGTPIYEQYF
TRBJ1-4,-,TRBV14,15,-,TGTGCCAGCAGGCTTGGGGGTGCAACTAATGAAAAACTGTTTTTT,CASRLGGATNEKLFF
TRBJ2-5,-,TRBV19,16,TRBD2,TGTGCCAGTAGTATAGAGAGCGGGGGGCCGAGGGAGACCCAGTACTTC,CASSIESGGPRETQYF
TRBJ1-3,-,TRBV7-2,13,-,TGTGCCAGCAGCTTAGAATCTGGAAACACCATATATTTT,CASSLESGNTIYF
TRBJ2-5,-,TRBV10-3,15,TRBD1,TGTGCCATCAGTGACCTTGGGACAGGGAAAGAGACCCAGTACTTC,CAISDLGTGKETQYF
TRBJ2-1,-,TRBV7-2,12,TRBD2,TGTGCCAGCAGCATGACTAGCACTGAGCAGTTCTTC,CASSMTSTEQFF
TRBJ1-5,-,TRBV30,16,TRBD1,TGTGCCTGGAGTGAATCGCCGGGCCAGGGGGGACAGCCCCAGCATTTT,CAWSESPGQGGQPQHF
TRBJ1-6,-,TRBV27,14,-,TGTGCCAGCAGTTTCGGTTATTGGGATTCACCCCTCCACTTT,CASSFGYWDSPLHF
TRBJ2-7,-,TRBV6-6,12,-,TGTGCCAGCCAGGGCCAAACCTACGAGCAGTACTTC,CASQGQTYEQYF
TRBJ2-5,-,TRBV6-5,15,-,TGTGCCAGCAGTTACACTGAGGGGTACCAAGAGACCCAGTACTTC,CASSYTEGYQETQYF
TRBJ1-1,once,TRBV11-3,14,TRBD1,TGTGCCAGCAGCTGGACAGGGAAAGACACTGAAGCTTTCTTT,CASSWTGKDTEAFF
TRBJ2-1,few,TRBV6-1,18,-,TGTGCCAGCAGTGATATTGTGTTTGTTGGGGAATCCTACAATGAGCAGTTCTTC,CASSDIVFVGESYNEQFF
TRBJ2-3,-,TRBV7-3,13,-,TGTGCCAGCAGCTTCGACGGCACAGATACGCAGTATTTT,CASSFDGTDTQYF